What follows is one T cell receptor (beta chain) and its context. Its antigen is still unknown. Per-base qualities were not stored, and no clone one base away is much larger. TCRdb names Illumina HiSeq 2500 as the instrument used. Quantitative 5'-RACE with molecular barcodes was used to prepare TCR beta libraries. Per the authors' processing: A new computational method, built on a probabilistic model of VDJ rearrangement, was used to identify disease-linked TCR variants. TCRdb cleaned the public reads at Q25 with fastp, built clones with MiXCR and kept in-frame beta chains. Rows matching on CDR3 protein sequence are summarized as one entry with the most common DNA and genes. The V and J calls were not made by the authors but by TCRdb's processing. Present in this sample are about 840,000 distinct CDR3 sequences, 10% to 15% of which were seen just once. Clones ranked in the top ten supply approximately 0.51% of the sample.

The source of the sample is a study of CD8 T cells in ankylosing spondylitis (dated 2017 in TCRdb). Study-wide context: The study set out to find disease-linked TCR variants by profiling T cell receptor beta repertoires in ankylosing spondylitis patients and healthy donors. Peripheral blood was sampled, and synovial fluid was additionally collected from ankylosing spondylitis patients. The whole study cohort included about a hundred healthy donors and 25 ankylosing spondylitis patients.

The CDR3 holds 18 amino acids from the cysteine to the phenylalanine. Just CDR3 DNA is preserved here, 54 bases in frame from base 1. V was cut back by 5 bases and J by 6 bases, leaving a gap of 28 bases between them. Per the germline V gene (reference sequence), SGHAT is the CDR1 and FQDESV is the CDR2. Results and caveats for the whole study, not just this receptor: Some motif variants had previously been reported in the synovial fluid and blood of reactive arthritis patients, which suggests shared mechanisms of disease initiation. The disease-linked clones had a CD8+ phenotype and were found at relatively low frequencies in peripheral blood. The disease-linked clones were reported to be significantly enriched in matched synovial fluid samples from ankylosing spondylitis patients. Blood from ankylosing spondylitis patients appeared to be characterized by a TCR beta motif composed of several highly homologous amino acid variants.

Sequencing was performed on blood, either unsorted or a sorted T cell fraction (not recorded which). Recombination linked TRBV11-1 to TRBJ1-1; TRBD1 is perhaps the D gene, given 5 matching bases. The source is a male donor with ankylosing spondylitis. Here is the DNA: TGTGCCAGCAGCCTCCCCCAAAGATTGGGGACGTCAAGGGCTGAAGCTTTCTTT. The encoded protein is CASSLPQRLGTSRAEAFF.